This passage covers 6 T cell receptor beta chains from one sample sequenced in a study of cytomegalovirus exposure and HLA in healthy donors. 60 Vbeta and 13 Jbeta primers were used in PCR. The protocol was immunoSEQ multiplex PCR, while the TCRdb copy is restricted to in-frame clones and leaves out a portion. This repertoire shows 110,000 to 150,000 clones, around 80% found once; its top ten account for 2% to 2.5%. What was sequenced was PBMCs. The receptor source for this set is a boy younger than 10 in good health and CMV-seronegative.

The chain uses TRBV2 and TRBJ1-2; D gene uncertain. Trimming pared 4 bases from V and 8 bases from J, leaving 14 bases between. The CDR3 spans 13 residues. Germline V lookup: CDR1 SNHLY, CDR2 FYNNEI. This CDR3 reads CASSVEGYQGYTF. CDR3 bases: TGTGCCAGCAGTGTTGAGGGTTATCAGGGCTACACCTTC.

The chain is built from TRBV18 and TRBJ1-2; D remains unclear. The CDR3 extends over 15 amino acids. Germline V lookup: CDR1 KGHSH, CDR2 LQKENI. V dropped 2 bases and J dropped 0 bases, with 10 bases sitting between them. The DNA of the CDR3 is TGTGCCAGCTCACCAGATGACGGAGCTAACTATGGCTACACCTTC. Protein: CASSPDDGANYGYTF.

J is TRBJ1-1 and V is TRBV7-9, with D maybe TRBD1 (5 bases). V lost 4 bases and J lost 4, with 16 bases in between. CDR1 and CDR2 (germline): SEHNR, FQNEAQ (reference sequence). CDR3 length: 15 amino acids. CDR3 amino acids: CASSSYGGGSTEAFF. CDR3 DNA sequence: TGTGCCAGCAGCTCCTACGGGGGGGGGAGCACTGAAGCTTTCTTT.

This clone was counted once. The CDR3 DNA reads as TGTGCCAGCGCTTTGGGTCCCCCCACAAGCTTGACTAGCGGGGTGACCGGGGAGCTGTTTTTT. Encoded protein: CASALGPPTSLTSGVTGELFF. The genes are TRBV7-8 and TRBJ2-2; 11 bases fit TRBD2. CDR3 size: 21 residues. With 8 bases clipped from V and 5 bases from J, the junction kept 25 bases outside the gene matches. Germline loops: CDR1 SGHVS, CDR2 FQNEAQ.

The chain combines TRBV11-2 with TRBJ2-7; 7 bases line up with TRBD1. V was pared by 6 bases and J by 2 bases, with 7 bases of the junction left unmatched. The CDR3 runs 14 residues. The germline V gene encodes CDR1 SGHAT and CDR2 FQNNGV. CDR3: CASSSGTATYEQYF. The CDR3 DNA reads as TGTGCCAGCAGTTCCGGGACAGCTACCTACGAGCAGTACTTC.

This clone appeared a single time. J is TRBJ2-7 and V is TRBV29-1; a weak D match, TRBD2 (5 bases). With 7 bases removed from V and 3 bases from J, the gap between germline ends came to 7 bases. Germline CDR1 is SQVTM and CDR2 is ANQGSEA. The CDR3 loop spans 10 amino acids. CDR3 sequence: CSGGDYEQYF. The CDR3 coding sequence is TGCAGCGGGGGAGACTACGAGCAGTACTTC.